Presented here are 8 T cell receptor beta chains from one specimen sequenced in a study of blood T cell repertoires in COVID-19. Assay: immunoSEQ multiplex PCR; the TCRdb copy retains only in-frame clones and omits some. This sample has 120,000 to 150,000 clones, with about 90% found just once. The sequencing sample was made of peripheral blood. The receptor set was obtained from a woman of 80 years or more with acute or convalescent COVID-19.

This chain connects TRBV9 to TRBJ1-3; D is perhaps TRBD1 (6 bases). Trimming cost V 4 bases and J 3 bases, with 20 bases left between them. The CDR3 is made up of 17 amino acids. The V gene's germline CDR1 is SGDLS and CDR2 YYNGEE. The CDR3 loop reads CASSPRGGVKYGNTIYF. Written as DNA, the CDR3 is TGTGCCAGCAGCCCCAGGGGAGGGGTGAAATATGGAAACACCATATATTTT.

This chain links TRBV28 with TRBJ1-3, with D perhaps matching TRBD1 (6 bases). There are 15 residues in the CDR3. Germline CDR1 is MDHEN and CDR2 is SYDVKM. V was clipped by 7 bases and J by 1 base, with 14 bases between them. The CDR3 region is CASKGAGDSGNTIYF. The CDR3 DNA reads TGTGCCAGCAAAGGGGCAGGGGATTCTGGAAACACCATATATTTT.

The chain couples TRBV27 to TRBJ2-6; tentatively, D is TRBD1 (5 bases). This CDR3 region has 14 residues. The V gene lost 6 bases and the J gene lost 0 bases, with 6 bases spanning the gap. CDR1 and CDR2 (germline): MNHEY, SMNVEV (reference sequence). This chain's CDR3 is CASRTGSGANVLTF. CDR3 bases: TGTGCCAGCAGAACAGGCTCTGGGGCCAACGTCCTGACTTTC.

This chain uses TRBV30 with TRBJ1-1; 8 bases are a match to TRBD1. This CDR3 region has 14 residues. After removal of 4 bases from V and 3 bases from J, the junction contained 7 bases not matched to a gene. Germline-derived CDR1 and CDR2 are GTSNPN and SVGIG (reference sequence). CDR3 coding DNA: TGTGCCTGGAATCCGGACAGGGCGGACACTGAAGCTTTCTTT. This encodes CAWNPDRADTEAFF.

The rearrangement links TRBV19 to TRBJ1-4, with a weak D call TRBD1 (5 bases). The CDR3 length is 16 residues. The V gene's germline CDR1 is LNHDA and CDR2 SQIVND (reference sequence). Trimming cost V 4 bases and J 5 bases, with 17 bases left between them. The DNA for the CDR3 is TGTGCCAGTAGTACGGATCAGCGACAGTGGAATGAAAAACTGTTTTTT. Translating gives CASSTDQRQWNEKLFF.

The chain uses TRBV7-6 and TRBJ1-2; 9 bases align to TRBD1. Germline values: CDR1 SGHVS, CDR2 FNYEAQ. Losses at the gene ends were 4 bases for V and 2 bases for J; bases not matched to a gene: 2. This CDR3 comprises 14 residues. The CDR3 loop reads CASSSGTGNYGYTF. CDR3 nucleotide sequence: TGTGCCAGCAGCTCCGGGACAGGGAACTATGGCTACACCTTC.

V is TRBV7-9 and J is TRBJ1-2; D possibly corresponds to TRBD1 (5 bases). Trimming removed 1 base from V and 2 bases from J, with 5 bases in between. This CDR3 is 13 amino acids long. Germline V CDR1 and CDR2: SEHNR, FQNEAQ (reference sequence). CDR3 sequence: CASSLGQNYGYTF. The CDR3, as DNA: TGTGCCAGCAGCTTAGGACAGAACTATGGCTACACCTTC.

The table lists this clone with a few counts. This chain joins TRBV6-6 and TRBJ2-7; TRBD1 matches 7 bases. V shed 11 bases and J 2 bases; nucleotides not matched to a gene: 12. The CDR3 contains 14 residues. Germline values: CDR1 MNHNY, CDR2 SVGAGI (reference sequence). The CDR3 loop is CAGGRGRNTYEQYF. DNA of the CDR3: TGTGCCGGGGGTAGGGGGCGAAATACCTACGAGCAGTACTTC.